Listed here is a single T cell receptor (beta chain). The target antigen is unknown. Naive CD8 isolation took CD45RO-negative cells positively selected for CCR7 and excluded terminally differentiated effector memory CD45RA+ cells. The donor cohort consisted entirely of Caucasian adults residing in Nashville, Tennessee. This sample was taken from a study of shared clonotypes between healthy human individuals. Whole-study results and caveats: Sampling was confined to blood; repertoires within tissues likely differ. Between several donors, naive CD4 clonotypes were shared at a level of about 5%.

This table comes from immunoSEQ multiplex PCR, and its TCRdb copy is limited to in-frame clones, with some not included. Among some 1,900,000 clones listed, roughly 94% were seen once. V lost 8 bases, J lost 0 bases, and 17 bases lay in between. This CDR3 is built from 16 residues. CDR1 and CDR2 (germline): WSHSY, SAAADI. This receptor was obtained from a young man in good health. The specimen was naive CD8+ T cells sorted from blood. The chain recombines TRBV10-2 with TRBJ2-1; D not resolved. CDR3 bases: TGCGCCAGCGGAACGGTCGATCAGAGCTCCTACAATGAGCAGTTCTTC. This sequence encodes CASGTVDQSSYNEQFF.